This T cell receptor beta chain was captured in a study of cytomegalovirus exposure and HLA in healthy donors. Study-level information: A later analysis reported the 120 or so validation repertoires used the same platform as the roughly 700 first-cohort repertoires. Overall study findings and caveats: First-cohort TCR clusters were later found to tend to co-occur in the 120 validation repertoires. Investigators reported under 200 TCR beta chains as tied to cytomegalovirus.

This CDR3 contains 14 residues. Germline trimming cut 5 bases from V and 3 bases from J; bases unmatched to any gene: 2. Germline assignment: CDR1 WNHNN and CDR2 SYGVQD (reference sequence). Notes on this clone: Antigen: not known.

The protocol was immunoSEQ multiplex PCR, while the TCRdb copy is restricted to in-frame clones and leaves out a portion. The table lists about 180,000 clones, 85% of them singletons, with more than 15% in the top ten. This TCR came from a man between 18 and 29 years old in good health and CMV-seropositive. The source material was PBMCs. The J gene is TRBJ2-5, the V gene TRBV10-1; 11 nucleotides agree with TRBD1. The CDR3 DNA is TGCGCCAGCAGTTCGGGACAGGGGGAAGAGACCCAGTACTTC. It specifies CASSSGQGEETQYF.